The 7 T cell receptor beta chains given below trace back to one sample, sequenced in a study of T cell responses to AZD1222 COVID-19 vaccine. Sequencing used immunoSEQ multiplex PCR; TCRdb keeps in-frame clones, though not all of them. Altogether 150,000 to 200,000 clones are present, about 94% being singletons, with the ten largest covering approximately 9.6%. Sequenced here: peripheral blood, sampled on day 0 of AZD1222 vaccination. These receptors were obtained from an adult in good health.

This clone appeared a single time. The V call is TRBV27, the J call TRBJ2-7, with D possibly being TRBD1 or TRBD2 (5 bases each). V dropped 0 bases and J dropped 2 bases, with 14 bases sitting between them. The CDR3 sequence is 16 residues long. Germline V CDR1 and CDR2: MNHEY, SMNVEV (reference sequence). The DNA for the CDR3 is TGTGCCAGCAGTTTATCGCAGGCAGGGAGTACCTACGAGCAGTACTTC. Encoded protein: CASSLSQAGSTYEQYF.

The CDR3 sequence is CASGPGLYEQYF. DNA for the CDR3: TGTGCTAGTGGTCCAGGGTTGTACGAGCAGTACTTC. V gene TRBV12-5 combines with J gene TRBJ2-7; the D gene is possibly TRBD1 (5 bases). With 5 bases removed from V and 4 bases from J, the gap between germline ends came to 9 bases. The CDR3 has 12 amino acids. Germline V gives CDR1 LGHNT, CDR2 FRNRAP.

V usage is TRBV19 and J usage is TRBJ1-5; perhaps TRBD1 as D (5 bases). Germline V CDR1 and CDR2: LNHDA, SQIVND (reference sequence). Trimming stripped 3 bases from V and 3 bases from J, with 12 bases between. The CDR3 runs to 15 residues. The CDR3 DNA sequence: TGTGCCAGTAGTATGTCTTCAGGGTCCAATCAGCCCCAGCATTTT. Protein: CASSMSSGSNQPQHF.

V and J are TRBV7-3 and TRBJ1-1; D gene ambiguous. This CDR3 comprises 13 residues. Trimming took off 5 bases at V and 0 bases at J, with 7 bases between the two ends. Germline assignment: CDR1 SGHTA and CDR2 FQGTGA. CDR3 bases: TGTGCCAGCAGCCCGCAGGTGAACACTGAAGCTTTCTTT. This encodes CASSPQVNTEAFF.

The genes are TRBV5-1 and TRBJ1-3, with 9 bases identical to TRBD1. Unmatched junction bases numbered 3, after V lost 2 bases and J lost 3 bases. The CDR3 has 15 residues. CDR1 is SGHRS, CDR2 YFSETQ, per germline. CDR3 DNA sequence: TGCGCCAGCAGCTTAAGACAGGGGGGTGGAAACACCATATATTTT. It specifies CASSLRQGGGNTIYF. Together with reference TRBV5-1 and TRBJ1-3, the CDR3 gives the full variable domain: KAGVTQTPRYLIKTRGQQVTLSCSPISGHRSVSWYQQTPGQGLQFLFEYFSETQRNKGNFPGRFSGRQFSNSRSEMNVSTLELGDSALYLCASSLRQGGGNTIYFGEGSWLTVV.

The rearrangement joins TRBV5-1 to TRBJ2-7; D is ambiguous. Germline values: CDR1 SGHRS, CDR2 YFSETQ. This CDR3 spans 14 amino acids. Deletions cut 0 bases from V and 0 bases from J, with 7 bases between. In nucleotides, the CDR3 is TGCGCCAGCAGCTTGGACAGCCACTCCTACGAGCAGTACTTC. Its translation: CASSLDSHSYEQYF. The full variable domain, with the rest looked up from reference TRBV5-1 and TRBJ2-7, is KAGVTQTPRYLIKTRGQQVTLSCSPISGHRSVSWYQQTPGQGLQFLFEYFSETQRNKGNFPGRFSGRQFSNSRSEMNVSTLELGDSALYLCASSLDSHSYEQYFGPGTRLTVT.

The V and J genes are TRBV6-6 and TRBJ1-1; 7 bases are a match to TRBD1. After removal of 3 bases from V and 7 bases from J, the junction contained 5 bases not matched to a gene. This CDR3 is 13 amino acids long. Per germline, CDR1 MNHNY and CDR2 SVGAGI (reference sequence). The CDR3 region has the DNA TGTGCCAGCAGTTATCCAGGGGGAGATGAAGCTTTCTTT. Protein product: CASSYPGGDEAFF.